Sequencing of this T cell receptor beta chain was carried out in a study of shared clonotypes between healthy human individuals. The assay was immunoSEQ multiplex PCR, and TCRdb's table has in-frame clones only and misses some. Of 800,000 to 1,200,000 clones in the sample, about 80% were seen once. Concerning this clone: Its antigen is as yet unknown.

General study points: Clonotypes not shared had lower generation probabilities than those common to all four donors.

This clonotype was sampled from a man younger than 30 in good health. Some clones in this sample may be carry-over from other donors' samples. Sequenced material: memory CD4+ T cells from PBMCs. Sample subset: CD45RA-negative fraction.

The CDR3 bases are TGTGCCAGCAGCTTATCCCTATCTAGCACAGATACGCAGTATTTT. This gives the protein CASSLSLSSTDTQYF. The chain links TRBV7-3 to TRBJ2-3; D call uncertain. Per the germline V gene, CDR1 is SGHTA and CDR2 is FQGTGA. V lost 2 bases, J lost 0 bases, and 9 bases lay in between. The CDR3 sequence is 15 residues long.